The 15 T cell receptor beta chains in this list originate from one sample, sequenced in a study of T-cell memory formation after mild COVID-19. TCRdb independently ran MiXCR on the 5' RACE reads; one entry per CDR3 protein. The sample carries about 560,000 distinct CDR3 sequences, less than 25% recorded once. The specimen sequenced was PBMCs or a T cell subset sorted from them (not recorded which). The receptor set was obtained from an adult woman who had mild COVID-19 (a few samples of this study predate the infection). Cell type and time point are not known.

This clonotype was observed a handful of times. The gene calls are TRBV2 and TRBJ2-5; D might be TRBD2 (5 bases). Trimming left V 4 bases short and J 1 base short, with 10 bases between. The germline gives CDR1 SNHLY, CDR2 FYNNEI. This CDR3 spans 14 amino acids. The CDR3 sequence is CASSVRGPQETQYF. The CDR3 DNA is TGTGCCAGCAGTGTTCGGGGTCCCCAAGAGACCCAGTACTTC.

The rearrangement links TRBV9 to TRBJ2-3; D might be TRBD1 (6 bases). With 0 bases removed from V and 4 bases from J, the gap between germline ends came to 12 bases. This CDR3 has 15 amino acids. Germline V gives CDR1 SGDLS, CDR2 YYNGEE. The CDR3 loop is CASSVDQGGADTQYF. The CDR3 bases are TGTGCCAGCAGCGTAGACCAAGGGGGTGCAGATACGCAGTATTTT. Supplemented by reference TRBV9 and TRBJ2-3, the full variable domain reads DSGVTQTPKHLITATGQRVTLRCSPRSGDLSVYWYQQSLDQGLQFLIQYYNGEERAKGNILERFSAQQFPDLHSELNLSSLELGDSALYFCASSVDQGGADTQYFGPGTRLTVL.

This clonotype came up a few times. V usage is TRBV6-2 or TRBV6-3 and J usage is TRBJ2-3; 11 positions agree with TRBD2. The CDR3 loop spans 16 amino acids. Germline V CDR1 and CDR2: MNHEY, SVGEGT. V lost 6 bases and J lost 0; bases outside the gene matches: 5. The CDR3 DNA follows: TGTGCCAGCAGGGGACTAGCGGACCCTAGCACAGATACGCAGTATTTT. The encoded protein is CASRGLADPSTDTQYF.

The chain recombines TRBV27 with TRBJ2-7; weak D call: TRBD2 (5 bases). This CDR3 region has 13 residues. V was cut by 6 bases and J by 4 bases, with 13 bases left in between. Germline loops: CDR1 MNHEY, CDR2 SMNVEV (reference sequence). CDR3 sequence reads: CASSPETRYEQYF. The CDR3 DNA reads TGTGCCAGCAGCCCCGAAACTAGGTACGAGCAGTACTTC.

This clonotype showed up just a few times. This chain joins TRBV6-2 or TRBV6-3 and TRBJ2-2; the match to TRBD2 covers 10 bases. The CDR3 is 15 amino acids. Germline V gene data show CDR1 as MNHEY and CDR2 as SVGEGT. The junction had 6 bases not matched to a gene; V was cut back by 5 bases and J by 6 bases. The CDR3 here is CASSPGLAIPGELFF. DNA for the CDR3: TGTGCCAGCAGTCCGGGACTAGCGATCCCCGGGGAGCTGTTTTTT.

This chain connects TRBV15 to TRBJ2-1; 9 bases align to TRBD1. The CDR3 runs 15 residues. The trim removed 4 bases at V and 4 bases at J, leaving 5 bases unmatched. The germline V gene has CDR1 LNHNV and CDR2 YYDKDF (reference sequence). The CDR3 DNA reads TGTGCCACCAGCATGTTTGGGACAGGGTACAATGAGCAGTTCTTC. It codes for CATSMFGTGYNEQFF.

The genes are TRBV6-2 or TRBV6-3 and TRBJ2-3; 7 bases map to TRBD2. CDR1 is MNHEY, CDR2 SVGEGT, per germline. V lost 2 bases to trimming and J lost 4 bases; unmatched junction nucleotides: 3. The CDR3 has 14 amino acids. CDR3 coding DNA: TGTGCCAGCAGTTACGCGGGAGCGGCAGATACGCAGTATTTT. Encoded protein: CASSYAGAADTQYF.

This clonotype was detected a few times. The rearrangement links TRBV19 to TRBJ2-5; 11 bases agree with TRBD1. The CDR3 loop spans 15 amino acids. V lost 5 bases and J lost 2; bases outside the gene matches: 4. Germline V gives CDR1 LNHDA, CDR2 SQIVND (reference sequence). This CDR3 reads CASSPGDRGQETQYF. Here the CDR3 DNA reads TGTGCCAGTAGTCCAGGGGACAGGGGGCAAGAGACCCAGTACTTC.

The chain has TRBV6-2 or TRBV6-3 and TRBJ2-7, with 7 bases fitting TRBD2. Germline assignment: CDR1 MNHEY and CDR2 SVGEGT. The J segment lost 5 bases and the V segment lost 0 bases, leaving 10 bases of the junction unmatched. The CDR3 runs 16 residues. CDR3 nucleotide sequence: TGTGCCAGCAGTTACTCCGTCCTAGCGGTGCCCCACGAGCAGTACTTC. Translation: CASSYSVLAVPHEQYF.

As concerns this clonotype: Germline is not matched at one junction end, which may reflect a read error. V usage is TRBV6-5 and J usage is TRBJ2-1; 9 nucleotides line up with TRBD1. The germline CDR1 and CDR2 sequences are MNHEY and SVGAGI. The CDR3 has 16 residues. This CDR3 reads CANSRTNPGTGNEQFF. The CDR3 region has the DNA TGTGCCAACAGTCGAACTAATCCCGGGACAGGGAATGAGCAGTTCTTC.

The gene calls are TRBV3-1 and TRBJ1-2; no reliable D call. Per the germline V gene, CDR1 is LGHDT and CDR2 is YNNKEL (reference sequence). This CDR3 has 13 amino acids. With 0 bases removed from V and 4 bases from J, the gap between germline ends came to 6 bases. The CDR3 reads CASSQEGSYGYTF. The CDR3 DNA sequence: TGTGCCAGCAGCCAAGAAGGTAGCTATGGCTACACCTTC.

The chain couples TRBV5-4 to TRBJ1-2; TRBD1 might be the D (6 bases). CDR1 SGHNT and CDR2 YYREEE come from the germline V gene (reference sequence). The CDR3 runs to 14 residues. V lost 2 bases and J lost 3, with 11 bases in between. The CDR3 spells CASSFWTVDYGYTF. In DNA form, the CDR3 reads TGTGCCAGCAGCTTTTGGACAGTCGACTATGGCTACACCTTC. Looking up the rest from reference TRBV5-4 and TRBJ1-2 gives the full variable domain: ETGVTQSPTHLIKTRGQQVTLRCSSQSGHNTVSWYQQALGQGPQFIFQYYREEENGRGNFPPRFSGLQFPNYSSELNVNALELDDSALYLCASSFWTVDYGYTFGSGTRLTVV.

This clonotype showed up just a few times. V is TRBV4-1 and J is TRBJ2-7; TRBD1 matches at 9 bases. The CDR3 is 15 amino acids. The V and J ends lost 2 bases and 4 bases, in that order; junction bases with no gene match: 6. Germline CDR1 reads MGHRA; CDR2 reads YSYEKL. In nucleotides, the CDR3 is TGCGCCAGCAGCCAATCGGGACAGGGAGGGTACGAGCAGTACTTC. Protein: CASSQSGQGGYEQYF.

This clonotype was found a few times. The chain is built from TRBV5-6 and TRBJ2-5; weak D call: TRBD1 (5 bases). V lost 2 bases and J 7 bases, leaving 21 bases between the germline ends. Germline V CDR1 and CDR2: SGHDT, YYEEEE. This CDR3 region has 16 residues. The CDR3 coding sequence is TGTGCCAGCAGCTTAAGGGGCTCATCCCCTCCGGCGACCCAGTACTTC. Translation: CASSLRGSSPPATQYF.

This clonotype was detected only a few times. The chain is built from TRBV7-9 and TRBJ2-1; D is perhaps TRBD2 (6 bases). This CDR3 has 13 residues. CDR1 and CDR2 from the germline V gene are SEHNR and FQNEAQ (reference sequence). Trimming pared 1 base from V and 13 bases from J, leaving 14 bases between. CDR3 region: CASSLGGSGTQFF. DNA of the CDR3: TGTGCCAGCAGCTTAGGTGGGTCCGGGACTCAGTTCTTC.